The 7 T cell receptor beta chains listed next were all sequenced from one sample in a study of shared clonotypes between healthy human individuals (dated by TCRdb to the early 2020s). The library was generated by the immunoSEQ multiplex PCR assay. As stored in TCRdb, this immuneACCESS dataset retains in-frame rearrangements with V and J assigned. A fraction of the clones does not appear; measured against another copy, unresolved V genes explain less than half of the discrepancy, and the remainder lacks a known reason. For this sample the table gives some 630,000 clones, of which roughly 78% were detected only once. The ten largest clones add up to around 2% of the sample. Sequencing was carried out using memory CD4+ T cells sorted from blood. Read against the paper, the sample's cell subset or site label means: CD45RA-negative fraction. All receptors come from a woman between 25 and 40 years old in good health.

There are a few counts of this clone. The chain has TRBV19 and TRBJ2-5; the match to TRBD1 covers 7 bases. In germline, CDR1 is LNHDA, CDR2 SQIVND (reference sequence). The CDR3 spans 13 residues. Trimming removed 5 bases from V and 5 bases from J; junction bases left unmatched: 5. The CDR3 is CASSGQVRETQYF. In DNA, the CDR3 is TGTGCCAGTAGTGGACAGGTTCGGGAGACCCAGTACTTC.

This CDR3 reads CASSLGGDRAYNEQFF. CDR3 DNA: TGTGCCAGCAGCTTGGGGGGGGACAGGGCCTACAATGAGCAGTTCTTC. V is TRBV5-4 and J is TRBJ2-1; 9 nucleotides line up with TRBD1. Germline assignment: CDR1 SGHNT and CDR2 YYREEE (reference sequence). The V gene end was trimmed by 0 bases and the J gene end by 2 bases; junction bases not matched to a gene: 3. This CDR3 comprises 16 residues.

The V gene is TRBV5-6, the J gene TRBJ2-7; TRBD2 agrees at 8 bases. J was trimmed by 1 base and V by 0 bases; bases with no gene match: 6. The germline gives CDR1 SGHDT, CDR2 YYEEEE. This CDR3 spans 16 amino acids. This CDR3 reads CASSLGGRWGSYEQYF. CDR3 coding DNA: TGTGCCAGCAGCTTGGGCGGGAGGTGGGGTTCCTACGAGCAGTACTTC.

This chain uses TRBV7-9 with TRBJ1-2, with 10 bases fitting TRBD1. The ends lost 6 bases at V and 7 bases at J; junction bases unmatched: 8. The germline V gene encodes CDR1 SEHNR and CDR2 FQNEAQ (reference sequence). The CDR3 contains 14 residues. CDR3 nucleotides: TGTGCCAGCAGTTATGGACAGGGGGACGGTGGCTACACCTTC. It encodes CASSYGQGDGGYTF.

The rearrangement uses TRBV11-3 and TRBJ2-3, with D tentatively TRBD2 (5 bases). The CDR3 runs to 13 residues. Trimming cost V 5 bases and J 6 bases, with 12 bases left between them. Germline CDR1 SGHNT, CDR2 YENEEA. The CDR3 DNA reads as TGTGCCAGCAGCCGGGGAAGGGCCGATACGCAGTATTTT. Its translation: CASSRGRADTQYF.

The chain combines TRBV29-1 with TRBJ2-3; 8 positions match TRBD2. The V segment lost 3 bases and the J segment 3 bases; nucleotides outside the gene matches: 5. Germline loops: CDR1 SQVTM, CDR2 ANQGSEA. The CDR3 runs 14 residues. The DNA for the CDR3 is TGCAGCGTTGAGGGCGGGAGGCTAACAGATACGCAGTATTTT. This gives the protein CSVEGGRLTDTQYF.

In this sample, this clone turned up a few times. This sample also contains other DNA sequences that code for the same CDR3. The chain uses TRBV5-1 and TRBJ2-1; D gene unclear. Trimming removed 0 bases at V and 3 bases at J, with 7 bases between. This CDR3 has 14 amino acids. CDR1 and CDR2 (germline): SGHRS, YFSETQ. The CDR3 DNA sequence: TGCGCCAGCAGCTTGGAGGGTGGCTACAATGAGCAGTTCTTC. Its translation: CASSLEGGYNEQFF.